These 8 T cell receptor beta chains were sequenced from one sample in a study of tumor-infiltrating lymphocytes in oesophageal squamous cell carcinoma. TCRdb reanalysed the PCR reads using MiXCR and keeps one entry per CDR3 protein. This table holds some 20,000 distinct CDR3 sequences, roughly 40% found once. Sequenced sample: normal esophageal tissue next to the tumor. The origin of the receptors is a female donor with esophageal squamous cell carcinoma.

This clonotype is labeled medium-sized. This chain connects TRBV6-1 to TRBJ2-1; 11 nucleotides align to TRBD1. The J call may not be correct, given that the DNA end is closer to TRBJ2-7. CDR1 is MNHNS and CDR2 is SASEGT in the germline V gene. The CDR3 spans 16 residues. CDR3 residues: CASSEPGQGAYNEQYF. CDR3 in DNA: TGTGCCAGCAGCGAACCCGGACAGGGGGCCTACAATGAGCAGTACTTC.

V usage is TRBV6-5 and J usage is TRBJ2-1; tentatively, D is TRBD1 (5 bases). The better agreement between TRBJ2-7 and the DNA end casts doubt on the J call. The CDR3 runs 12 residues. Germline CDR1 reads MNHEY; CDR2 reads SVGAGI. CDR3 sequence reads: CASSGASYEQYF. In nucleotides, the CDR3 is TGTGCCAGCAGTGGGGCATCCTACGAGCAGTACTTC.

Only a few counts were recorded for this clonotype. This rearrangement joins TRBV20-1 to TRBJ2-1; D not certain. The better agreement between TRBJ2-7 and the DNA end casts doubt on the J call. This CDR3 has 12 residues. The V gene's germline CDR1 is DFQATT and CDR2 SNEGSKA (reference sequence). In nucleotides, the CDR3 is TGCAGTGGGGCGACGGAGACCTACGAGCAGTACTTC. Protein product: CSGATETYEQYF.

CDR3 sequence (DNA): TGTGCCAGCAGCTTGACAACAGGGGCAGACATTCAGTACTTC. It encodes CASSLTTGADIQYF. The V call is TRBV7-9, the J call TRBJ2-4; 7 nucleotides match TRBD1. Trimming at V came to 3 bases and at J to 8 bases, leaving 7 bases not matched to a gene. CDR1 is SEHNR, CDR2 FQNEAQ, per germline (reference sequence). This CDR3 region has 14 residues.

Notes on this clonotype: As the CDR3 is not closed by the conserved phenylalanine or tryptophan, this likely results from a read error. The limits of the CDR3 on the DNA are not certain, so only TCRdb's listed CDR3 is given. J is TRBJ1-1 and V is TRBV7-2; the DNA was not compared with TRBD1, the D call given in the table. Germline loops: CDR1 SGHTA, CDR2 FQGNSA. The CDR3 length is 17 residues, termini included. The CDR3 reads CASSLLQLKSTSSTSAP.

The chain recombines TRBV12-3 or TRBV12-4 with TRBJ1-4; 8 bases match TRBD1. The CDR3 totals 16 residues. J gave up 6 bases and V 0 bases, and 6 bases lay outside the gene matches. The CDR3: CASSLAPGQVHEKLFF. The CDR3 region has the DNA TGTGCCAGCAGTTTAGCCCCGGGACAGGTGCATGAAAAACTGTTTTTT.

The V and J genes are TRBV11-3 and TRBJ2-3; D not certain. CDR3 length: 12 amino acids. V was shortened by 5 bases and J by 2 bases, with 5 bases between the two germline ends. Germline V gene lookup returns CDR1 SGHNT and CDR2 YENEEA. The DNA for the CDR3 is TGTGCCAGCAGCCTACACACAGATACGCAGTATTTT. The encoded protein is CASSLHTDTQYF.

As to this clonotype: This CDR3 is missing its conserved last phenylalanine or tryptophan, likely due to a read error. Because the CDR3's place on the DNA is in doubt, the DNA is left out and the CDR3 is given as listed by TCRdb. CDR3 loop: CASSPLPYEQYFGP. This chain connects TRBV7-2 to TRBJ2-3; TRBD1, the D gene given by the table, was not confirmed from the DNA. Germline V CDR1 and CDR2: SGHTA, FQGNSA. The CDR3 region is 14 residues in length, termini included.